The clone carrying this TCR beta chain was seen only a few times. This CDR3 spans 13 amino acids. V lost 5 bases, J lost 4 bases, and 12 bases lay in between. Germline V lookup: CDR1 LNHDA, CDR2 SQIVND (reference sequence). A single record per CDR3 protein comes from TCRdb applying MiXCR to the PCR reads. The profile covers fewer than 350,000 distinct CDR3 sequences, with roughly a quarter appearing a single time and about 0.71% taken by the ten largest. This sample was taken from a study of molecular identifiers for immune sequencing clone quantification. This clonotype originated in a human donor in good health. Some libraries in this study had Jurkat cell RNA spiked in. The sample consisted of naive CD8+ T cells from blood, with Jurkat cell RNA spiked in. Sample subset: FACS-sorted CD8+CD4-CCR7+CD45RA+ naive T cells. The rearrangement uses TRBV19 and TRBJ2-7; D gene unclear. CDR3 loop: CASSLTDLYEQYF. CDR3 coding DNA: TGTGCCAGTAGTCTCACAGACCTGTACGAGCAGTACTTC.